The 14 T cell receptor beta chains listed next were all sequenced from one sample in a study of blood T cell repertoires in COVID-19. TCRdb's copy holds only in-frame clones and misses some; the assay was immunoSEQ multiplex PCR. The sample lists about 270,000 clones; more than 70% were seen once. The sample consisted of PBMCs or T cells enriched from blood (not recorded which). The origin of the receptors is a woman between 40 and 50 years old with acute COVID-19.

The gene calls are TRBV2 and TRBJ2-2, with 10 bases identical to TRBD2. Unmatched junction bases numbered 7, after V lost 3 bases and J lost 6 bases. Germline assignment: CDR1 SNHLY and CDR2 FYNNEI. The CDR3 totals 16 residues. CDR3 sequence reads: CASSDRLAGAAGELFF. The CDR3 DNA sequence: TGTGCCAGCAGTGACCGGCTAGCGGGAGCTGCCGGGGAGCTGTTTTTT.

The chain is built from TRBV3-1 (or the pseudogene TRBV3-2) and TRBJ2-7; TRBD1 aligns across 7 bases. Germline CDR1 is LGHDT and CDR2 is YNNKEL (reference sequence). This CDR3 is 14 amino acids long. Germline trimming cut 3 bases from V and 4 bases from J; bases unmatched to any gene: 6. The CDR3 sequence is CASSQTRDSYEQYV. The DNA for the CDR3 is TGTGCCAGCAGCCAGACCCGGGACAGTTACGAGCAGTACGTC.

The CDR3 DNA reads as TGTGCCAGCAGCCATCGGGCCCGGGGTTCCACAGATACGCAGTATTTT. This translates into CASSHRARGSTDTQYF. The J gene is TRBJ2-3, the V gene TRBV3-1 (or the pseudogene TRBV3-2), with D perhaps TRBD2 (5 bases). CDR3 size: 16 residues. Germline CDR1 and CDR2: LGHDT and YNNKEL (reference sequence). V was pared by 3 bases and J by 2 bases, with 15 bases between.

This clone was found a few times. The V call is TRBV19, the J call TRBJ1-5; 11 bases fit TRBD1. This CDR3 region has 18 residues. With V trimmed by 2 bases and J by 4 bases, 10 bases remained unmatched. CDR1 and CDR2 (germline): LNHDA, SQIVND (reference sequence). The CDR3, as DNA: TGTGCCAGTAGTATATCCTTCACCGGGACAGGGGGAAATCAGCCCCAGCATTTT. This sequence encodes CASSISFTGTGGNQPQHF.

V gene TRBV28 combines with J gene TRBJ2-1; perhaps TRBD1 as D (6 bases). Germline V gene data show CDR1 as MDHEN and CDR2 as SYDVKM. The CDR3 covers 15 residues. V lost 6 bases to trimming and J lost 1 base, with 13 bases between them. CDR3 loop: CASSPGQGSYNEQFF. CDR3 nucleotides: TGTGCCAGCAGCCCCGGGCAGGGGTCCTACAATGAGCAGTTCTTC.

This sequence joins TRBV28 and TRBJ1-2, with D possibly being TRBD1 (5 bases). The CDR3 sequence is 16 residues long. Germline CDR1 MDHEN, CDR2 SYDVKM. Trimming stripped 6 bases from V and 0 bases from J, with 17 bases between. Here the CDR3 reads CASSPGLRQPNYGYTF. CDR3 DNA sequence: TGTGCCAGCAGCCCGGGTTTAAGACAGCCTAACTATGGCTACACCTTC.

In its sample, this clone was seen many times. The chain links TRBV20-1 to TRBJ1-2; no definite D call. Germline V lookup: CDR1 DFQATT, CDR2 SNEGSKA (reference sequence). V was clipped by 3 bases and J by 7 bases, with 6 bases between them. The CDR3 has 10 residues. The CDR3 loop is CSAREGGYTF. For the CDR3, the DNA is TGCAGTGCTAGGGAGGGTGGCTACACCTTC.

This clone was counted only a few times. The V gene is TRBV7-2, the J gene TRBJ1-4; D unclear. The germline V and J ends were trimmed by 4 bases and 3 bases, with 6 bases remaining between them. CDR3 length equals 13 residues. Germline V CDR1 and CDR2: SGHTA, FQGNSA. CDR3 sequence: CASSSEANEKLFF. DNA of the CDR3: TGTGCCAGCAGCTCTGAGGCTAATGAAAAACTGTTTTTT.

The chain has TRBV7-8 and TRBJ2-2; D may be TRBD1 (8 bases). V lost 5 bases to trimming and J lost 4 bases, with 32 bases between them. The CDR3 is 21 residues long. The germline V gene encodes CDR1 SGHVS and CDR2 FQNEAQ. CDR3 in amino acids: CASSKLSGSWGTGLITGELFF. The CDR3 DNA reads TGTGCCAGCAGCAAGCTTAGCGGGTCATGGGGGACAGGACTTATCACCGGGGAGCTGTTTTTT.

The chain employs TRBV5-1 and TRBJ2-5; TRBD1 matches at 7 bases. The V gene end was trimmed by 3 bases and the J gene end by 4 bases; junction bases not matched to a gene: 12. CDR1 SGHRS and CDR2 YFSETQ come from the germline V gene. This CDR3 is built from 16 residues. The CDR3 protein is CASSSSLGTAGETQYF. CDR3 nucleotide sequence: TGCGCCAGCAGCTCCAGCCTCGGGACAGCAGGAGAGACCCAGTACTTC.

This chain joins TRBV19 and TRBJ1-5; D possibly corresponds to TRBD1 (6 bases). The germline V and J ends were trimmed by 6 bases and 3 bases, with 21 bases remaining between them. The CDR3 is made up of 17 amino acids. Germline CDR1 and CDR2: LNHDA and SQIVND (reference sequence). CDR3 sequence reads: CASRDSGAGDHNQPQHF. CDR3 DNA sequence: TGTGCCAGTAGGGATTCAGGGGCGGGGGACCACAATCAGCCCCAGCATTTT.

The CDR3 DNA reads TGTGCCAGCAGCGCTGGGACTAGCGGGCAAGAGACCCAGTACTTC. Encoded protein: CASSAGTSGQETQYF. The chain couples TRBV5-8 to TRBJ2-5; 12 bases map to TRBD2. The CDR3 totals 15 residues. The trim removed 4 bases at V and 2 bases at J, leaving 3 bases unmatched. The germline CDR1 and CDR2 sequences are SGHTS and YDEGEE.

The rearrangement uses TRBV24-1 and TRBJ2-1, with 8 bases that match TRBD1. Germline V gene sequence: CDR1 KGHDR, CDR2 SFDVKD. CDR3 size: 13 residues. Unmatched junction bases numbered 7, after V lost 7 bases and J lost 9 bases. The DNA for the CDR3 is TGTGCCACCAGCCCAGGGGGCTCGAGTGAGCAGTTCTTC. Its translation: CATSPGGSSEQFF.

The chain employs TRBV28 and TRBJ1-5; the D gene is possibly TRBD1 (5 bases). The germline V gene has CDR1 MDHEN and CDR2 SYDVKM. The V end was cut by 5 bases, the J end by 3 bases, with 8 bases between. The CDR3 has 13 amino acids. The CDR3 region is CASSGTINQPQHF. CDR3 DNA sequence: TGTGCCAGCAGTGGGACTATCAATCAGCCCCAGCATTTT.